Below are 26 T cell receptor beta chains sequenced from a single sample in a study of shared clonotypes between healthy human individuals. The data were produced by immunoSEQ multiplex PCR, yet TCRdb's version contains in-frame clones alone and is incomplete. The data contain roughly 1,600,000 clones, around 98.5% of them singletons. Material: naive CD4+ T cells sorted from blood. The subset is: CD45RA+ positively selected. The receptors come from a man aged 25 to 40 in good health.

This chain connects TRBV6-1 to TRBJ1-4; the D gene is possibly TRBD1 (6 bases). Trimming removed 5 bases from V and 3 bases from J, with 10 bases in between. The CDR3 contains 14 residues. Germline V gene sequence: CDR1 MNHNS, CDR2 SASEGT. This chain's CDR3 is CASSPRGPNEKLFF. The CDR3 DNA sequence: TGTGCCAGCAGTCCCAGGGGCCCTAATGAAAAACTGTTTTTT.

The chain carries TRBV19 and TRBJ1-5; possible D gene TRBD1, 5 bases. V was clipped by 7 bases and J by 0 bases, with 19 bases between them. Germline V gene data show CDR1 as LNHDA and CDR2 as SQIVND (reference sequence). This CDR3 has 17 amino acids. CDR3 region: CASKGTANRYSNQPQHF. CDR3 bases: TGTGCCAGTAAAGGCACGGCTAACAGGTATAGCAATCAGCCCCAGCATTTT.

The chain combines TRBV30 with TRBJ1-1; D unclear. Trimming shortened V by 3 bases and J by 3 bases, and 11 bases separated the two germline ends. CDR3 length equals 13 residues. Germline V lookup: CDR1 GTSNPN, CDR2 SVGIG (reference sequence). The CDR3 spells CAWRFEVHTEAFF. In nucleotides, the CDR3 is TGTGCCTGGAGGTTCGAGGTGCACACTGAAGCTTTCTTT.

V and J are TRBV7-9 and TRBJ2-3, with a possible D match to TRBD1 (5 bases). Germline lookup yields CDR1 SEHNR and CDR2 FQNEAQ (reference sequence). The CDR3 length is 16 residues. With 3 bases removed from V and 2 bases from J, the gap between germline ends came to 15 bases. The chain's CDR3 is CASSFIPKTDTDTQYF. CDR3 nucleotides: TGTGCCAGCAGCTTTATACCCAAGACAGACACAGATACGCAGTATTTT.

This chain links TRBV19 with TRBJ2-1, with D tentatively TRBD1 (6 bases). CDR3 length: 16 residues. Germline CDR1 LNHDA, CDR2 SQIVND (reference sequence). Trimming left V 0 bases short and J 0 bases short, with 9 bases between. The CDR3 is CASSIDDRSSYNEQFF. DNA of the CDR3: TGTGCCAGTAGTATAGATGACAGGAGCTCCTACAATGAGCAGTTCTTC.

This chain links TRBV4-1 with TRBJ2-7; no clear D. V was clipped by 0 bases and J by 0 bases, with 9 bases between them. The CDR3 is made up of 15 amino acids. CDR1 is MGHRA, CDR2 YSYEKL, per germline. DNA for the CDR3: TGCGCCAGCAGCCAAGATCAGCTGGGCTCCTACGAGCAGTACTTC. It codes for CASSQDQLGSYEQYF.

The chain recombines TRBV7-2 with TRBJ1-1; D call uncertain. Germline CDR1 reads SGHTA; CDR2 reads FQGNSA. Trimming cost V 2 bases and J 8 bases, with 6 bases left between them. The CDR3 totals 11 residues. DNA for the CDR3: TGTGCCAGCAGCTTATCAGAGGAAGCTTTCTTT. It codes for CASSLSEEAFF.

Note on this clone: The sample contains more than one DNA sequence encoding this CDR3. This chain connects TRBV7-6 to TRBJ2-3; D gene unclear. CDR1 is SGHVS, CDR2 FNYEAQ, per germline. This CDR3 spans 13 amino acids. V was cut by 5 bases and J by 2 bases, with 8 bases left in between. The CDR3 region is CASSSNPTDTQYF. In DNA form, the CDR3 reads TGTGCCAGCAGCAGTAATCCCACAGATACGCAGTATTTT.

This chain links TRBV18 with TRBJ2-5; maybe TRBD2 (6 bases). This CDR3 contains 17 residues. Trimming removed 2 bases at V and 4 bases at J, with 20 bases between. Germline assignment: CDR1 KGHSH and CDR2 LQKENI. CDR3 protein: CASSPSGWAGGLETQYF. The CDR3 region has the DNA TGTGCCAGCTCACCATCCGGCTGGGCAGGAGGGTTAGAGACCCAGTACTTC.

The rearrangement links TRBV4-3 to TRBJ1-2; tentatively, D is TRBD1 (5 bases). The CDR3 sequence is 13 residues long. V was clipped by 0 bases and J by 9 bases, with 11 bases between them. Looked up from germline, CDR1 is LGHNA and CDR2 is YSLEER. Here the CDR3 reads CASSQDSDSRYTF. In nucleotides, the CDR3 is TGCGCCAGCAGCCAAGATTCTGACAGCCGCTACACCTTC.

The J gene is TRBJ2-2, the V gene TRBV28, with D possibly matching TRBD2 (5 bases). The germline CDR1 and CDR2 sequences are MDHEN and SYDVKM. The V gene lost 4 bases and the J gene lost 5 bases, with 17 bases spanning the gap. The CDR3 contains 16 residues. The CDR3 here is CASSSPTGLDTGELFF. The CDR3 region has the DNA TGTGCCAGCAGTTCCCCGACGGGGTTAGATACCGGGGAGCTGTTTTTT.

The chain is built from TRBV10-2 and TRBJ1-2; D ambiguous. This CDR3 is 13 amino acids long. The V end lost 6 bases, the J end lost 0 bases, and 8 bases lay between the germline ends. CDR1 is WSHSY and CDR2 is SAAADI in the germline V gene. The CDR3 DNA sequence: TGCGCCAGCAGAAGGGAGACTAACTATGGCTACACCTTC. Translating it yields CASRRETNYGYTF.

Written as DNA, the CDR3 is TGTGCCAGCTCACGGGAGTCCTTCGGGGAGACCCAGTACTTC. Translation gives CASSRESFGETQYF. This sequence joins TRBV4-2 and TRBJ2-5, with D possibly TRBD2 on 6 matching bases. Germline loops: CDR1 LGHNA, CDR2 YNFKEQ. The CDR3 is made up of 14 amino acids. V was clipped by 8 bases and J by 5 bases, with 18 bases between them.

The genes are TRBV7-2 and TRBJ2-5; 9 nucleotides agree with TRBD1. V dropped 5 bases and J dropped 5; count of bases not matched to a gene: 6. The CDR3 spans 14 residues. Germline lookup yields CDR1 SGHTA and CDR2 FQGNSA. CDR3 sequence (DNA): TGTGCCAGCAGCCCTCACAGGGGGCTGGAGACCCAGTACTTC. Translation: CASSPHRGLETQYF. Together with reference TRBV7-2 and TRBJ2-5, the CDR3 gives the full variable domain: GAGVSQSPSNKVTEKGKDVELRCDPISGHTALYWYRQSLGQGLEFLIYFQGNSAPDKSGLPSDRFSAERTGGSVSTLTIQRTQQEDSAVYLCASSPHRGLETQYFGPGTRLLVL.

The DNA for the CDR3 is TGCGCCAGCAGCTTTTCGCCCCAGTCCGGGGAGCTGTTTTTT. It encodes CASSFSPQSGELFF. The V gene is TRBV5-1, the J gene TRBJ2-2, with D unresolved. CDR3 length: 14 residues. The germline V and J ends were trimmed by 2 bases and 6 bases, with 11 bases remaining between them. CDR1 and CDR2 (germline): SGHRS, YFSETQ. The whole variable domain, filled in from reference TRBV5-1 and TRBJ2-2, reads KAGVTQTPRYLIKTRGQQVTLSCSPISGHRSVSWYQQTPGQGLQFLFEYFSETQRNKGNFPGRFSGRQFSNSRSEMNVSTLELGDSALYLCASSFSPQSGELFFGEGSRLTVL.

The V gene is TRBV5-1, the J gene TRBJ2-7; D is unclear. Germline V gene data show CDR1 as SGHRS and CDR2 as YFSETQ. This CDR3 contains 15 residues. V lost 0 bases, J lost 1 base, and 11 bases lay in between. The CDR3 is CASSLAERVSYEQYF. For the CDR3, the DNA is TGCGCCAGCAGCTTGGCTGAACGGGTTTCCTACGAGCAGTACTTC.

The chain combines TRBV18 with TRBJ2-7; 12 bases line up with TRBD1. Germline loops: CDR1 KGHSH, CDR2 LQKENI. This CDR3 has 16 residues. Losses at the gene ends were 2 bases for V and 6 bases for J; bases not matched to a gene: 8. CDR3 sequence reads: CASSPLKGQGAVEQYF. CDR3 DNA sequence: TGTGCCAGCTCACCATTGAAGGGACAGGGGGCTGTCGAGCAGTACTTC.

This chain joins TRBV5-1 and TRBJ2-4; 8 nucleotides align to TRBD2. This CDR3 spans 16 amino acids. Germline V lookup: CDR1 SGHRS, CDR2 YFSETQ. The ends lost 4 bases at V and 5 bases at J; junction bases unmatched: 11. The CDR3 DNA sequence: TGCGCCAGCAGCCGGACTGGAAGCGGGAGTGAAAACATTCAGTACTTC. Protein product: CASSRTGSGSENIQYF.

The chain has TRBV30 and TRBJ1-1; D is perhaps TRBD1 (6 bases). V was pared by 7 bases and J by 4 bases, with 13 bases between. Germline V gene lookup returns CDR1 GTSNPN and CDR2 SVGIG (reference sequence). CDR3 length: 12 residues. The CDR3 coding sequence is TGTGCCTCACAGGGTCTGGGCACTGAAGCTTTCTTT. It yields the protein CASQGLGTEAFF.

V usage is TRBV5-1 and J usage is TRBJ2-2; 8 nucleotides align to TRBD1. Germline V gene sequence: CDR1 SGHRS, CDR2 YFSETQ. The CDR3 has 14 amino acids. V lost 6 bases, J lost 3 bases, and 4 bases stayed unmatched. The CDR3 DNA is TGCGCCAGCACCCGACAGGGGTACACCGGGGAGCTGTTTTTT. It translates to CASTRQGYTGELFF.

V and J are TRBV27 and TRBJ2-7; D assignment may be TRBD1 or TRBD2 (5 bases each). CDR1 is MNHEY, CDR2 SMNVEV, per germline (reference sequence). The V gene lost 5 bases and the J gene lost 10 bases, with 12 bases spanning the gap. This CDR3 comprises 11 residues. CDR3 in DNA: TGTGCCAGCAGTCTGGGGACGGTACAGTACTTC. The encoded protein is CASSLGTVQYF.

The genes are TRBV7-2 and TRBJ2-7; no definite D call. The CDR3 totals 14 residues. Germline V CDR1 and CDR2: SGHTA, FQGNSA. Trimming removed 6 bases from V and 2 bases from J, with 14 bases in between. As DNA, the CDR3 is TGTGCCAGCAGACATAGTACAGAGCCCTACGAGCAGTACTTC. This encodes CASRHSTEPYEQYF. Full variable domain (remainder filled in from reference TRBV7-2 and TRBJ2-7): GAGVSQSPSNKVTEKGKDVELRCDPISGHTALYWYRQSLGQGLEFLIYFQGNSAPDKSGLPSDRFSAERTGGSVSTLTIQRTQQEDSAVYLCASRHSTEPYEQYFGPGTRLTVT.

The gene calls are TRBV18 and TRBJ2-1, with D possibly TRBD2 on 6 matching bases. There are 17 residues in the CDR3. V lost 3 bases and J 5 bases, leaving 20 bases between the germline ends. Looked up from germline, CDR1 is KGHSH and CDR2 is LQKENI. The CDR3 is CASSPLRTGVNDNEQFF. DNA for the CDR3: TGTGCCAGCTCACCTCTTAGGACGGGAGTGAACGACAATGAGCAGTTCTTC.

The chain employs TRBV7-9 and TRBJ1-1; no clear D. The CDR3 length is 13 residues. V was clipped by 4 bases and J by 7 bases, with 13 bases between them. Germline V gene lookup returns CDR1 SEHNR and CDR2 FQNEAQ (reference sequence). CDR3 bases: TGTGCCAGCAGCTCCGAGGGTGGAGGTGAAGCTTTCTTT. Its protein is CASSSEGGGEAFF.

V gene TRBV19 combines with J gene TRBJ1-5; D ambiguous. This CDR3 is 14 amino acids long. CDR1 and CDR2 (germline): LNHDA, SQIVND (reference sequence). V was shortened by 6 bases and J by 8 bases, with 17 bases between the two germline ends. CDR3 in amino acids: CASSLPLEREPQHF. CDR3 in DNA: TGTGCCAGTAGCCTTCCCCTTGAGCGTGAGCCCCAGCATTTT. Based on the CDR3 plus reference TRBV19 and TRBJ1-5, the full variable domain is DGGITQSPKYLFRKEGQNVTLSCEQNLNHDAMYWYRQDPGQGLRLIYYSQIVNDFQKGDIAEGYSVSREKKESFPLTVTSAQKNPTAFYLCASSLPLEREPQHFGDGTRLSIL.

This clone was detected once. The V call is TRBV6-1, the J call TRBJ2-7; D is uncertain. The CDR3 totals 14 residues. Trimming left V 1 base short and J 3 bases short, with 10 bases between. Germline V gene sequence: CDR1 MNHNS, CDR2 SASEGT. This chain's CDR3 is CASSEGWAGYEQYF. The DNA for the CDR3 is TGTGCCAGCAGTGAAGGCTGGGCAGGCTACGAGCAGTACTTC.